This T cell receptor beta chain was identified in a study of T cell repertoires in cytomegalovirus infection. Overall study: HLA-C-restricted CMV epitopes, recently identified, and well-studied HLA-B-restricted ones were used by the study.

In TCRdb, the reads were re-called with MiXCR into one record per CDR3 protein. The sample yields about 470,000 distinct CDR3 sequences, roughly 46% seen once. Concerning this clonotype: What it binds is not known.

With 6 bases removed from V and 6 bases from J, the gap between germline ends came to 16 bases. This CDR3 is 14 amino acids long. CDR1 and CDR2 (germline): SNHLY, FYNNEI. The sample in question was cultured PBMCs, obtained from culture after CMV antigen stimulation. The sequence derives from a human donor in good health (CMV status not recorded). Some clones in this sample may be carry-over from other donors' samples. This rearrangement joins TRBV2 to TRBJ2-3; the D gene is possibly TRBD1 (5 bases). DNA for the CDR3: TGTGCCAGCAGGAAGGCGCAGGGTTTGGATACGCAGTATTTT. Amino acid sequence: CASRKAQGLDTQYF.